The present TCR beta chain was sequenced within a study of blood T cell repertoires in COVID-19. As for the study in general: Spain, Italy and the United States supplied samples that represented acute and convalescent COVID-19.

Authors' methods: Estimation of nucleated cell counts was performed using reference gene primer amplification. Only in-frame clones appear in the TCRdb table, and some are missing; sequencing was by immunoSEQ multiplex PCR. The DNA was the basis for D and trimming; V, J and clone size are from that table. Here the sample spans under 150,000 clones, 85% being singletons. Sequenced: peripheral blood. The sequence derives from a woman in her sixties or seventies with COVID-19, enrolled during active disease.

CDR3 protein: CAWSRDTDAFF. The CDR3 bases are TGTGCCTGGAGTCGGGACACCGACGCTTTCTTT. The chain is built from TRBV30 and TRBJ1-1; possibly TRBD1 for D (6 bases). Trimming shortened V by 2 bases and J by 11 bases, and 12 bases separated the two germline ends. The CDR3 contains 11 residues. The germline V gene encodes CDR1 GTSNPN and CDR2 SVGIG (reference sequence).